The following is a T cell receptor beta chain sequence with its context. Its target is not known. Sequenced by immunoSEQ multiplex PCR; TCRdb stores in-frame clones only, minus some. The top ten clones hold roughly 1.5% of a sample with 150,000 to 200,000 clones, 86% of them seen once. The CDR3 covers 15 residues. Looked up from germline, CDR1 is SEHNR and CDR2 is FQNEAQ (reference sequence). V was cut by 5 bases and J by 4 bases, with 17 bases left in between. This record belongs to a study of cytomegalovirus exposure and HLA in healthy donors. Findings and caveats of the study: The study put some 160 TCR beta chains on its list as cytomegalovirus-associated.

This rearrangement joins TRBV7-9 to TRBJ2-5; weak D call: TRBD1 (5 bases). Sequenced material: PBMCs. This clonotype was sampled from a young woman in good health and CMV-seronegative. The CDR3: CASSQTDSQIETQYF. The CDR3 bases are TGTGCCAGCAGCCAAACCGACAGCCAGATAGAGACCCAGTACTTC. Full variable domain (outside the CDR3, taken from reference TRBV7-9 and TRBJ2-5): DTGVSQNPRHKITKRGQNVTFRCDPISEHNRLYWYRQTLGQGPEFLTYFQNEAQLEKSRLLSDRFSAERPKGSFSTLEIQRTEQGDSAMYLCASSQTDSQIETQYFGPGTRLLVL.